These T cell receptor beta chains were read from a single sample in a study of beta chain features in type 1 diabetes. Profiled with immunoSEQ multiplex PCR; TCRdb holds only in-frame clones, not every one. The repertoire holds hundreds of thousands of clones, roughly 12% seen once, with less than 0.025% in the top ten. Sequencing was carried out using naive CD4+ T cells from blood. Receptors originate from a man aged 18 to 29 with type 1 diabetes. The conserved cysteine and the conserved F or W are not part of the CDR3 here. Fields, in order: V gene, J gene, CDR3 protein.

TRBV30	TRBJ1-2	AWSGQIVNYGYT
TRBV18	TRBJ2-3	ASTGLAGDTQY
TRBV2	TRBJ2-2	ASTTQPGTGELF
TRBV5-1	TRBJ2-2	ASSLRTDNTGELF
TRBV30	TRBJ1-1	AWSQPIKTEAF
TRBV30	TRBJ1-1	AWKGGTEAF
TRBV9	TRBJ2-2	ASNTGFPGELF
TRBV7-8	TRBJ2-7	ASSGGGVQY
TRBV11-2	TRBJ2-3	ASSRLVAGRTDTQY
TRBV6-5	TRBJ1-5	ASSLGHASNQPQH
TRBV4-1	TRBJ2-7	ASSQEGSPGLGDEQY
TRBV28	TRBJ1-1	ASTGGAGTEAF
TRBV7-9	TRBJ2-7	ASSPRRTDSYEQY
TRBV2	TRBJ1-1	ASSEAGQGAQAEAF
TRBV2	TRBJ2-7	ASSNSYEQY
TRBV4-1	TRBJ2-4	ASSQDRSGAAKNIQY
TRBV4-1	TRBJ1-1	ASSQRGPNTEAF
TRBV28	TRBJ2-5	ASTRGGVETQY
TRBV19	TRBJ2-1	ASSQGGEQF
TRBV30	TRBJ1-1	AWSVLRSGWGMNTEAF
TRBV27	TRBJ2-7	ASSLSWAGPNSYEQY
TRBV15	TRBJ2-2	ATSRSTGAGELF
TRBV30	TRBJ2-5	AWSGGFETQY
TRBV27	TRBJ1-6	ASSKGDRGLGNSPLH
TRBV9	TRBJ1-1	ASSTGQGVLNTEAF
TRBV10-3	TRBJ2-5	AISESAVIQETQY
TRBV27	TRBJ2-5	ASRTSGGRNQETQY
TRBV6-6	TRBJ2-5	ASRGTSGGQETQY
TRBV11-2	TRBJ2-5	ASSSGLEGTQY
TRBV27	TRBJ1-6	ASTSGQGDSPLH
TRBV7-2	TRBJ2-3	ASSLVAGAGNTQY
TRBV25-1	TRBJ1-4	ASPTGRLFVTNEKLF
TRBV4-2	TRBJ1-4	ASSPEGEGALFGGNEKLF
TRBV7-9	TRBJ2-7	ASSPLTPPKGPHEQY
TRBV9	TRBJ2-2	ASSVAGGELF
TRBV13	TRBJ2-7	ASSRDSSYEQY
TRBV7-9	TRBJ1-2	ASTPGTAHGYT
TRBV18	TRBJ1-3	ASSGTGLSGNTIY